The clone carrying this T cell receptor beta chain was seen ten or more times. Its antigen remains unidentified. This entry belongs to a study of molecular identifiers for immune sequencing clone quantification. General study findings and limits: Jurkat TCR RNA spiked in from one cell could reportedly be detected among 900,000 or so naive cells.

TCRdb processed the PCR reads anew with MiXCR; each CDR3 protein has one entry. The sample records 550,000 to 750,000 distinct CDR3 sequences, around 20% being singletons. The CDR3 loop spans 12 amino acids. From germline, CDR1 is SQVTM and CDR2 ANQGSEA. Trimming took 1 base from V and 6 from J, leaving 9 bases between them. The chain has TRBV29-1 and TRBJ1-1; D remains ambiguous. The sequence was collected from a human donor in good health. Some libraries in this study had Jurkat cell RNA spiked in. Input material: naive CD8+ T cells from blood, with Jurkat cell RNA spiked in. Subset meaning: FACS-sorted CD8+CD4-CCR7+CD45RA+ naive T cells. The CDR3 region has the DNA TGCAGCGTTGAAGCCTCGGGCCCTGAAGCTTTCTTT. Translation gives CSVEASGPEAFF.